What follows is one T cell receptor (beta chain) and its context. This CDR3 comprises 15 residues. Participants were placed into cohorts based on the clinical history they reported. The study counted Cohort 3 donors as recovered given two negative PCRs, clearance, or symptom resolution. These data are taken from a study of blood T cell repertoires in COVID-19. About the study: Whether acute or convalescent, the COVID-19 samples came from the United States, Italy and Spain. The cDNA or gDNA used as material had been derived from T cells, B-cell-depleted T cells, or PBMCs.

Produced via immunoSEQ multiplex PCR; TCRdb's table is partial and in-frame only. The sample lists approximately 290,000 clones; approximately 83% were seen once. Sequencing used PBMCs or T cells enriched from blood (not recorded which). The chain carries TRBV21-1 and TRBJ2-3; the D segment call TRBD2 is taken from the table without a DNA check. TRBV21-1 is shown as a pseudogene. The source of this sequence is a woman under 40 who had recovered from COVID-19. The CDR3 loop is CASSEKWSVTDTQYF. The CDR3 DNA sequence: TGTGCCAGCAGCGAGAAGTGGTCTGTCACAGATACGCAGTATTTT.